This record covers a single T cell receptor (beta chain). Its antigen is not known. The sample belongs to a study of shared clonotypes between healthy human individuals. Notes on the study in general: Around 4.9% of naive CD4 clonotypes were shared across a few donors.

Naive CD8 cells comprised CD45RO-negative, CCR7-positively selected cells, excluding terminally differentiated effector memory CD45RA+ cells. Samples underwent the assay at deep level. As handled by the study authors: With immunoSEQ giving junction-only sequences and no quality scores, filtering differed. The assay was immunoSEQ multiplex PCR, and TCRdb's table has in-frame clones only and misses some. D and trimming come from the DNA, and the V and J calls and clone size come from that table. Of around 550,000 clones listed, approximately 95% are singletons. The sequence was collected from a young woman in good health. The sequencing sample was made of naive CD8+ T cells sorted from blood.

In DNA form, the CDR3 reads TGTGCCAGCAGCATGGGACTAGCGGGATACAATGAGCAGTTCTTC. This codes for CASSMGLAGYNEQFF. The rearrangement joins TRBV7-9 to TRBJ2-1; 13 nucleotides agree with TRBD2. Losses at the gene ends were 5 bases for V and 4 bases for J; bases not matched to a gene: 2. CDR1 SEHNR and CDR2 FQNEAQ come from the germline V gene (reference sequence). CDR3 size: 15 residues.